This TCR beta chain was sequenced during a study of CD8 T cells in Susac syndrome. Germline V CDR1 and CDR2: SGHNT, YYREEE (reference sequence). CDR3 length equals 15 residues. V was shortened by 0 bases and J by 8 bases, with 15 bases between the two germline ends. RNA was extracted with the RNeasy kit, and a quantity of about 0.5 to 1 ug was reverse transcribed using random hexamers. TCRdb reprocessed the immunoSEQ multiplex PCR reads via MiXCR and lists one record per CDR3 protein. Of about 210,000 distinct CDR3 sequences listed, 95% are singletons. V usage is TRBV5-4 and J usage is TRBJ2-1; possibly TRBD1 for D (5 bases). Sequenced sample: CD4+ T cells from PBMCs. The origin of this receptor is a human donor with multiple sclerosis. CDR3 nucleotides: TGTGCCAGCAGCTTGGTCGGCAGGGAATTCCATGAGCAGTTCTTC. The encoded protein is CASSLVGREFHEQFF.